This TCR beta chain came from a study of blood T cells in healthy people across ages. This clonotype appeared a few times. Its antigen is as yet unknown. Primed by a sample-barcoded 5' primer and a J-beta primer mix, a second PCR proceeded for about 7 to 11 cycles. Every single cDNA molecule received a tag from a template-switch adaptor with 12 random nucleotides. TCRdb redid the calling of the 5' RACE reads with MiXCR, one entry per CDR3 protein. The sample lists approximately 780,000 distinct CDR3 sequences; 20% to 30% were seen once. Trimming left V 0 bases short and J 4 bases short, with 10 bases between. The length of the CDR3 is 15 residues. The germline gives CDR1 MGHRA, CDR2 YSYEKL. Study-wide results and limits: Naive CD4+ cells and diversity were both higher in long-lived donors than in aged donors.

The sample was also reused in another study, on T cells of mothers and their children. From that paper: Three mothers and their six children, all healthy Caucasians, donated. Biologically related mothers and children overlapped slightly more than unrelated pairs, a non-significant difference.

The chain couples TRBV4-1 to TRBJ2-1; D unclear. The TCR sequence derives from a boy aged 10-17 years in good health. The sequenced sample consisted of blood. In DNA form, the CDR3 reads TGCGCCAGCAGCCAAGATTACGGCTGGTACAATGAGCAGTTCTTC. It yields the protein CASSQDYGWYNEQFF.